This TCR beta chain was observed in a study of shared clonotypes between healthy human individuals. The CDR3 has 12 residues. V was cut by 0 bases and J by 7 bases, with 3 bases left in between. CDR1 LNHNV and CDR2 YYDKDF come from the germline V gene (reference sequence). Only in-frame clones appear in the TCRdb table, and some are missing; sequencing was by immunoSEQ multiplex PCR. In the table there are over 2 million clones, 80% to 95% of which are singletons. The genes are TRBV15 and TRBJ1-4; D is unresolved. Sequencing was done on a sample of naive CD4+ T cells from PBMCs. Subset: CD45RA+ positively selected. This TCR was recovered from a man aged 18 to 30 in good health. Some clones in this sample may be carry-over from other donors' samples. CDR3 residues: CATSREAEKLFF. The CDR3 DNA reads TGTGCCACCAGCAGAGAGGCTGAAAAACTGTTTTTT.